This record covers a single T cell receptor beta chain. Described treatment: roughly 18 received Ad26.COV2.S at low or high dose, single or two shots; 5 received placebo; per-sample allocation not given. Sampling happened 63 days after the first vaccine or placebo injection. Data came from immunoSEQ multiplex PCR; TCRdb stores just in-frame clones and leaves some out. The repertoire holds some 340,000 clones, with 85% to 90% as singletons. V gave up 7 bases and J gave up 2 bases; unmatched junction bases: 13. The CDR3 loop spans 16 amino acids. Germline V gene sequence: CDR1 MNHNY, CDR2 SVGAGI (reference sequence). The data originate from a study of Ad26.COV2.S vaccination and SARS-CoV-2 variants.

This material consisted of peripheral blood, taken in a trial of Ad26.COV2.S vaccine versus placebo. The chain couples TRBV6-6 to TRBJ1-2; 7 bases align to TRBD1. The sequence came from a person aged 18-65 years who received the Ad26.COV2.S COVID-19 vaccine or a placebo. CDR3 residues: CASTLGQVENNYGYTF. In DNA form, the CDR3 reads TGTGCCAGCACCCTCGGACAGGTTGAAAACAACTATGGCTACACCTTC.